Shown below are 3 T cell receptor beta chains from a single sample sequenced in a study of T cell repertoires in cytomegalovirus infection. Their cognate antigens are unknown. A single record per CDR3 protein comes from TCRdb applying MiXCR to the reads. The sample holds roughly 90,000 distinct CDR3 sequences; approximately 32% are singletons and the top ten take approximately 71%. The source material was CD8+ T cells from cultured PBMCs, sampled from culture after CMV antigen stimulation. The receptors were gathered from a human donor in good health (CMV status not recorded). Some clones in this sample may be carry-over from other donors' samples.

A few counts support this clonotype. The V call is TRBV25-1, the J call TRBJ1-2; D perhaps matches TRBD1 (5 bases). The CDR3 has 16 amino acids. V lost 4 bases and J lost 2, with 17 bases in between. Germline V gives CDR1 MGHDK, CDR2 SYGVNS. The CDR3: CASSAYLRGGNYGYTF. CDR3 nucleotide sequence: TGTGCCAGCAGTGCTTATTTGCGTGGGGGGAACTATGGCTACACCTTC.

This clonotype was observed at least ten times. This chain links TRBV12-3 or TRBV12-4 with TRBJ2-5, with TRBD1 identical over 9 bases. V trimming: 4 bases; J trimming: 1 base; junction bases outside the gene matches: 10. The CDR3 runs to 17 residues. CDR3 amino acids: CASSSTGQGPLQETQYF. In nucleotides, the CDR3 is TGTGCCAGCAGTTCCACGGGACAGGGTCCTCTCCAAGAGACCCAGTACTTC.

Ten or more counts support this clonotype. CDR3 sequence (DNA): TGTGCCAGCAGCTCTCTCTACAGGGGGCTTATGAACACTGAAGCTTTCTTT. It encodes CASSSLYRGLMNTEAFF. The chain has TRBV7-2 and TRBJ1-1; 9 bases agree with TRBD1. Germline lookup yields CDR1 SGHTA and CDR2 FQGNSA. The CDR3 sequence is 17 residues long. The ends lost 4 bases at V and 0 bases at J; junction bases unmatched: 9.